The rows below give T cell receptor beta chains drawn from one sample of a study of T cell repertoires in cytomegalovirus infection. Each CDR3 protein is one row after TCRdb ran MiXCR on the reads. This table has about 150,000 distinct CDR3 sequences, roughly a sixth appearing once. Material: CD8+ T cells from PBMCs. Source of these receptors: a human donor in good health (CMV status not recorded). Some clones in this sample may be carry-over from other donors' samples. The CDR3 runs from the conserved cysteine through the conserved F or W.

CDR3 protein,V gene,J gene
CASSPDRMVYEQYF,TRBV7-9,TRBJ2-7
CASSIRGNSYEQYF,TRBV5-4,TRBJ2-7
CASSLGSAGDYEQYF,TRBV7-2,TRBJ2-7
CASSYYDQETQYF,TRBV6-5,TRBJ2-5
CASSDPQHGHQHF,TRBV6-6,TRBJ1-5
CASSWVAGGPDTQYF,TRBV6-1,TRBJ2-3
CASSQVQGAYETQYF,TRBV14,TRBJ2-5
CASSELGYEQYF,TRBV10-1,TRBJ2-7
CASSRTGTASGYTF,TRBV27,TRBJ1-2
CASSPGGMASNQPQHF,TRBV7-2,TRBJ1-5
CASSLTSGRRTDTQYF,TRBV7-8,TRBJ2-3
CASSIGGQPQHF,TRBV19,TRBJ1-5
CASRASNALAGTYEQYF,TRBV7-8,TRBJ2-7
CASSLGLAGGPAAEQFF,TRBV5-5,TRBJ2-1
CASSPQAGGSEQYF,TRBV6-6,TRBJ2-7
CASSQEPSGRALHEQYF,TRBV14,TRBJ2-7
CASSQWTGYNEQFF,TRBV23-1,TRBJ2-1
CSASRDRGSYQETQYF,TRBV20-1,TRBJ2-5
CASSYPTGGTGELFF,TRBV7-2,TRBJ2-2
CSVEPAVPLPASYGYTF,TRBV29-1,TRBJ1-2
CAWALPRLGRGEQYF,TRBV30,TRBJ2-7
CASSLQGHEQYF,TRBV7-2,TRBJ2-7
CASSGTSENTGELFF,TRBV19,TRBJ2-2
CASSFRYRTDQPQHF,TRBV7-2,TRBJ1-5
CASSSGAAPMNTEAFF,TRBV7-6,TRBJ1-1
CASSFAQEYEQYF,TRBV7-2,TRBJ2-7
CASSYSLAGNEQFF,TRBV6-2/TRBV6-3,TRBJ2-1
CASSEPPRAYNEQFF,TRBV2,TRBJ2-1
CASSYSDGQETQYF,TRBV6-5,TRBJ2-5
CASSLLLGPNEKLFF,TRBV7-9,TRBJ1-4
CASSSGQLNGYTF,TRBV27,TRBJ1-2
CASSEGAGREQYF,TRBV6-1,TRBJ2-7
CASSLIGTSLIF,TRBV7-3,TRBJ2-1
CASSLPRAGSSYEQYF,TRBV6-2/TRBV6-3,TRBJ2-7
CASSSRINQPQHF,TRBV12-3/TRBV12-4,TRBJ1-5
CASTKGVSRTTDTQYF,TRBV28,TRBJ2-3
CASSLEAGRQPQHF,TRBV11-2,TRBJ1-5
CASSSGGAWTDTQYF,TRBV7-3,TRBJ2-3
CASSGQTENEKLFF,TRBV11-2,TRBJ1-4
CASGQGALVDEQFF,TRBV6-2/TRBV6-3,TRBJ2-1
CASSLWDQPYF,TRBV7-2,TRBJ2-7
CASSQGVDSPLHF,TRBV23-1,TRBJ1-6
CASSQVRMNTEAFF,TRBV14,TRBJ1-1
CSAGGPNQQFF,TRBV20-1,TRBJ2-1
CASSPGTGGSYEQYF,TRBV7-6,TRBJ2-7
CASSYFVLSSYNEQFF,TRBV6-6,TRBJ2-1
CASSDGQFTYNEQFF,TRBV28,TRBJ2-1
CSGWPGRETQYF,TRBV20-1,TRBJ2-5
CASSLDRSSYNSPLHF,TRBV7-2,TRBJ1-6
CASSGRTGFSYNEQFF,TRBV7-9,TRBJ2-1
CASSLTGTGANYGYTF,TRBV11-1,TRBJ1-2
CAISTGGTNEKLFF,TRBV10-3,TRBJ1-4
CASSWWAEQYF,TRBV11-2,TRBJ2-7